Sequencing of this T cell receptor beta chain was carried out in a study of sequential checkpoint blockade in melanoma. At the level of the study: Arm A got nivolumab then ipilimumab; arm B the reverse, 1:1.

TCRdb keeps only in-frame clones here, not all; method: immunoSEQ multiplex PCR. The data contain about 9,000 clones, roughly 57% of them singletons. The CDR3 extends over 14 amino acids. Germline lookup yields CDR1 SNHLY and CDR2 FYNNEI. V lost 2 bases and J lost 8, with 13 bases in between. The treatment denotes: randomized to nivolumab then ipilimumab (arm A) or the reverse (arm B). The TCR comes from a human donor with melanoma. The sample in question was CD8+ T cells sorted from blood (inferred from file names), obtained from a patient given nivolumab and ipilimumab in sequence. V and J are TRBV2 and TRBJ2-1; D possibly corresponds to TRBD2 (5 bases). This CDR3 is CASSEPGTIDEQFF. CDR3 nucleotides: TGTGCCAGCAGTGAACCGGGAACCATCGATGAGCAGTTCTTC.